This TCR beta chain was sequenced in a study of cytomegalovirus exposure and HLA in healthy donors. In germline, CDR1 is MGHRA, CDR2 YSYEKL. This CDR3 is built from 15 residues. The trim removed 4 bases at V and 3 bases at J, leaving 4 bases unmatched. The study's findings and limits: HLA restriction was apparent for most CMV-associated TCR beta chains in a later analysis. In a later analysis, specific HLA alleles were associated with 15,000 to 20,000 TCR beta sequences at a 0.05 false discovery rate. Later work found that TCR association rates differed between HLA loci; DRB1 had the most and HLA-C the fewest.

On this clone: Its antigen is unknown.

Primers for the PCR totalled 60 Vbeta and 13 Jbeta. TCRdb's table, derived via immunoSEQ multiplex PCR, lists solely in-frame clones and lacks some. Among around 92,000 clones listed, roughly four fifths were seen once. The specimen sequenced was PBMCs. The chain links TRBV4-1 to TRBJ1-1; 11 positions agree with TRBD1. This receptor was obtained from a human donor in good health. CDR3 protein: CASSRGTGGYTEAFF. The CDR3 DNA sequence: TGCGCCAGCAGCCGGGGGACAGGGGGATACACTGAAGCTTTCTTT.